A single sample gave rise to the 15 T cell receptor beta chains below, sequenced in a study of blood T cell repertoires in COVID-19. Only in-frame clones appear in the TCRdb table, and some are missing; sequencing was by immunoSEQ multiplex PCR. Here the sample spans hundreds of thousands of clones, roughly nine tenths being singletons. The sample was PBMCs or T cells enriched from blood (not recorded which). These receptors were obtained from a man aged 18 to 30 who had recovered from COVID-19.

The J gene is TRBJ2-1, the V gene TRBV24-1; 10 bases align to TRBD2. The germline CDR1 and CDR2 sequences are KGHDR and SFDVKD. With 2 bases clipped from V and 3 bases from J, the junction kept 6 bases outside the gene matches. There are 17 residues in the CDR3. In nucleotides, the CDR3 is TGTGCCACCAGTGATTCTAATAGCGGGAGGATCTACAATGAGCAGTTCTTC. Its translation: CATSDSNSGRIYNEQFF.

The V and J genes are TRBV2 and TRBJ1-5; D call uncertain. CDR1 and CDR2 from the germline V gene are SNHLY and FYNNEI. The CDR3 runs to 13 residues. V shed 4 bases and J shed 6 bases, with 10 bases lying between them. CDR3 region: CASSGGEIQPQHF. CDR3 DNA: TGTGCCAGCAGTGGAGGCGAGATTCAGCCCCAGCATTTT.

V and J are TRBV7-9 and TRBJ1-5, with 11 bases lining up with TRBD1. The CDR3 loop spans 19 amino acids. Germline V gene sequence: CDR1 SEHNR, CDR2 FQNEAQ (reference sequence). J lost 2 bases, V lost 0 bases, and 9 bases had no gene match. The CDR3 nucleotides read TGTGCCAGCAGCTTAGCGTCGGGGACAGGGGGATATGGCAATCAGCCCCAGCATTTT. Encoded protein: CASSLASGTGGYGNQPQHF.

This clone was picked up one time. V is TRBV5-1 and J is TRBJ1-2; D might be TRBD1 (5 bases). V lost 1 base to trimming and J lost 5 bases, with 18 bases between them. This CDR3 is 16 amino acids long. Germline CDR1 is SGHRS and CDR2 is YFSETQ. The CDR3 here is CASSLSDTTQIYGYTF. The CDR3 DNA reads as TGCGCCAGCAGCTTGTCGGACACGACTCAAATATATGGCTACACCTTC.

V is TRBV19 and J is TRBJ2-1, with unresolved D. The CDR3 is 13 residues long. The V gene lost 6 bases and the J gene lost 7 bases, with 13 bases spanning the gap. Germline V gene data show CDR1 as LNHDA and CDR2 as SQIVND (reference sequence). The DNA of the CDR3 is TGTGCCAGTAGCACTTCTCTTACGAATGAGCAGTTCTTC. It codes for CASSTSLTNEQFF.

This clone was seen a single time. V and J are TRBV11-3 and TRBJ2-2; 10 bases match TRBD1. Germline V gene data show CDR1 as SGHNT and CDR2 as YENEEA. Germline trimming cut 0 bases from V and 2 bases from J; bases unmatched to any gene: 6. The CDR3 length is 18 residues. CDR3 DNA: TGTGCCAGCAGCTTAGACCCCCCGACAGGGGGCAACACCGGGGAGCTGTTTTTT. Translating it yields CASSLDPPTGGNTGELFF. The full variable domain, completed using reference TRBV11-3 and TRBJ2-2, is EAGVVQSPRYKIIEKKQPVAFWCNPISGHNTLYWYLQNLGQGPELLIRYENEEAVDDSQLPKDRFSAERLKGVDSTLKIQPAELGDSAVYLCASSLDPPTGGNTGELFFGEGSRLTVL.

The CDR3 coding sequence is TGTGCCAGCGCAGTGAGTCACTACTCCTACAATGAGCAGTTCTTC. It codes for CASAVSHYSYNEQFF. The chain links TRBV7-3 to TRBJ2-1; D is unresolved. The CDR3 extends over 15 amino acids. V was clipped by 8 bases and J by 0 bases, with 14 bases between them. CDR1 is SGHTA, CDR2 FQGTGA, per germline.

The V and J genes are TRBV27 and TRBJ1-2; D is possibly TRBD1 (5 bases). The length of the CDR3 is 14 residues. The V end lost 4 bases, the J end lost 4 bases, and 13 bases lay between the germline ends. The V gene's germline CDR1 is MNHEY and CDR2 SMNVEV (reference sequence). CDR3 nucleotides: TGTGCCAGCAGTTCGGGGGATACAGGCTATGGCTACACCTTC. Translation gives CASSSGDTGYGYTF.

The chain uses TRBV5-1 and TRBJ2-3; 12 bases are shared with TRBD2. Germline CDR1 and CDR2: SGHRS and YFSETQ. Trimming at V came to 0 bases and at J to 3 bases, leaving 5 bases not matched to a gene. The CDR3 loop spans 17 amino acids. The CDR3 is CASSLGLLAGGTDTQYF. CDR3 bases: TGCGCCAGCAGCTTGGGCCTGCTAGCGGGGGGGACAGATACGCAGTATTTT.

CDR3 region: CASSPLSQKPITSGSENEQFF. The CDR3 region has the DNA TGTGCCAGCAGTCCCCTTTCTCAAAAACCTATAACTAGCGGGAGTGAGAATGAGCAGTTCTTC. The V call is TRBV28, the J call TRBJ2-1; TRBD2 matches 11 bases. J was trimmed by 7 bases and V by 5 bases; bases with no gene match: 25. CDR1 MDHEN and CDR2 SYDVKM come from the germline V gene. The CDR3 sequence is 21 residues long.

Only a few counts were recorded for this clone. V is TRBV6-5 and J is TRBJ2-2; 12 bases are shared with TRBD2. Germline V gene sequence: CDR1 MNHEY, CDR2 SVGAGI. The CDR3 extends over 14 amino acids. J lost 5 bases, V lost 11 bases, and 6 bases had no gene match. As DNA, the CDR3 is TGTGCCGCCAGACTAGCGGGAGAAACCGGGGAGCTGTTTTTT. Translating it yields CAARLAGETGELFF.

The chain recombines TRBV27 with TRBJ2-5; 7 bases match TRBD1. V shed 1 base, J shed 7 bases, and the junction held 15 bases outside the gene matches. The CDR3 has 17 amino acids. CDR1 MNHEY and CDR2 SMNVEV come from the germline V gene (reference sequence). The CDR3 DNA follows: TGTGCCAGCAGTTTATGGTCCCCGGGACAGAGTTCGGGGACCCAGTACTTC. It encodes CASSLWSPGQSSGTQYF.

This clone was seen a few times. Other DNA sequences in the sample encode the same CDR3. The rearrangement links TRBV28 to TRBJ1-5; D ambiguous. CDR3 length equals 13 residues. Per the germline V gene, CDR1 is MDHEN and CDR2 is SYDVKM. V was shortened by 3 bases and J by 2 bases, with 5 bases between the two germline ends. The CDR3 protein is CASSLSGNQPQHF. Here the CDR3 DNA reads TGTGCCAGCAGTTTGTCAGGCAATCAGCCCCAGCATTTT.

J is TRBJ2-7 and V is TRBV3-1 (or the pseudogene TRBV3-2), with 8 bases fitting TRBD1. V lost 1 base and J lost 7; bases outside the gene matches: 12. The CDR3 has 16 residues. Germline CDR1 LGHDT, CDR2 YNNKEL (reference sequence). CDR3 amino acids: CASSQGVRTGRREQYF. The CDR3 region has the DNA TGTGCCAGCAGCCAAGGCGTCCGGACAGGGCGACGGGAGCAGTACTTC.

CDR3 nucleotide sequence: TGTGCCAGCAGTAGGGACAGGAAGAACACTGAAGCTTTCTTT. This encodes CASSRDRKNTEAFF. This chain uses TRBV27 with TRBJ1-1; 8 bases align to TRBD1. Germline V gene lookup returns CDR1 MNHEY and CDR2 SMNVEV (reference sequence). The CDR3 totals 14 residues. J was trimmed by 1 base and V by 5 bases; bases with no gene match: 3.